Below, 26 T cell receptor beta chains from the same sample are listed, as sequenced in a study of beta chain features in type 1 diabetes. Notes on the study in general: Type 1 diabetes patients had moderately but significantly shorter TCRB CDR3s in all four CD4+ subsets.

The antigens these receptors bind are not known. Isolated RNA was reverse transcribed in full, so expressed TCRB transcripts were sequenced. Assay: immunoSEQ multiplex PCR; the TCRdb copy retains only in-frame clones and omits some. The sample holds 40,000 to 65,000 clones, 60% to 70% seen once. The sample was stem cell memory CD4+ T cells from blood. Receptors were obtained from a woman aged 25-40 years with type 1 diabetes.

The J gene is TRBJ2-3, the V gene TRBV10-3, with 7 bases that match TRBD1. V trimming: 3 bases; J trimming: 3 bases; junction bases outside the gene matches: 12. The CDR3 has 17 amino acids. CDR1 and CDR2 from the germline V gene are ENHRY and SYGVKD. CDR3 region: CAISDTPQGDRTDTQYF. The CDR3 nucleotides are TGTGCCATCAGTGACACTCCCCAGGGGGACCGGACAGATACGCAGTATTTT.

The chain has TRBV27 and TRBJ1-3; D gene uncertain. Germline V lookup: CDR1 MNHEY, CDR2 SMNVEV (reference sequence). The V gene lost 6 bases and the J gene lost 1 base, with 7 bases spanning the gap. The CDR3 is made up of 13 amino acids. The DNA for the CDR3 is TGTGCCAGCAGGGAGGTATCTGGAAACACCATATATTTT. Translating it yields CASREVSGNTIYF.

The CDR3 region has the DNA TGTGCCAGCAGCCACTCCCGGGACAGGGTCACAGATACGCAGTATTTT. It codes for CASSHSRDRVTDTQYF. The J gene is TRBJ2-3, the V gene TRBV7-2; 9 nucleotides align to TRBD1. Germline-derived CDR1 and CDR2 are SGHTA and FQGNSA. The junction had 8 bases not matched to a gene; V was cut back by 5 bases and J by 2 bases. This CDR3 is 16 amino acids long. Drawing the rest from reference TRBV7-2 and TRBJ2-3, the complete variable domain is GAGVSQSPSNKVTEKGKDVELRCDPISGHTALYWYRQSLGQGLEFLIYFQGNSAPDKSGLPSDRFSAERTGGSVSTLTIQRTQQEDSAVYLCASSHSRDRVTDTQYFGPGTRLTVL.

V and J are TRBV30 and TRBJ2-3; 7 bases match TRBD2. Per the germline V gene, CDR1 is GTSNPN and CDR2 is SVGIG (reference sequence). V shed 0 bases and J 4 bases; nucleotides not matched to a gene: 7. This CDR3 has 15 residues. CDR3 DNA: TGTGCCTGGAGTGTAGGCAGCGGGACTTCAGATACGCAGTATTTT. This sequence encodes CAWSVGSGTSDTQYF.

The count of this clone is one. The chain couples TRBV14 to TRBJ2-1, with TRBD2 identical over 11 bases. This CDR3 has 15 residues. The J segment lost 2 bases and the V segment lost 8 bases, leaving 5 bases of the junction unmatched. CDR1 is SGHDN, CDR2 FVKESK, per germline. CDR3 residues: CASRTSGSPYNEQFF. CDR3 sequence (DNA): TGTGCCAGCCGAACTAGCGGGAGCCCCTACAATGAGCAGTTCTTC.

CDR3 bases: TGCAGCGTCGCGAACTATGGCTACACCTTC. It specifies CSVANYGYTF. J is TRBJ1-2 and V is TRBV29-1; D gene ambiguous. V was clipped by 6 bases and J by 2 bases, with 4 bases between them. CDR1 and CDR2 from the germline V gene are SQVTM and ANQGSEA. The CDR3 is 10 residues long.

V usage is TRBV15 and J usage is TRBJ1-2; TRBD1 is a possible D gene (5 bases). Trimming removed 3 bases from V and 8 bases from J, with 10 bases in between. This CDR3 is built from 12 residues. CDR1 and CDR2 from the germline V gene are LNHNV and YYDKDF (reference sequence). CDR3 sequence reads: CATSRTVGGYTF. Written as DNA, the CDR3 is TGTGCCACCAGCAGGACAGTTGGAGGCTACACCTTC.

This chain uses TRBV7-6 with TRBJ1-1, with D maybe TRBD1 (6 bases). Germline CDR1 SGHVS, CDR2 FNYEAQ. The V gene lost 5 bases and the J gene lost 2 bases, with 9 bases spanning the gap. This CDR3 contains 13 residues. The CDR3 sequence is CASSRDTNTEAFF. The CDR3, as DNA: TGTGCCAGCAGCCGGGACACAAACACTGAAGCTTTCTTT.

This chain joins TRBV28 and TRBJ2-5; D possibly corresponds to TRBD1 (6 bases). The CDR3 covers 14 residues. Per germline, CDR1 MDHEN and CDR2 SYDVKM. Trimming removed 3 bases from V and 3 bases from J, with 11 bases in between. CDR3 sequence: CASSLSPGEETQYF. CDR3 DNA sequence: TGTGCCAGCAGTTTGTCCCCAGGGGAAGAGACCCAGTACTTC.

The CDR3: CASSVQAGEVAKNIQYF. The CDR3 nucleotides read TGCGCCAGCAGCGTTCAAGCGGGTGAGGTGGCCAAAAACATTCAGTACTTC. This chain joins TRBV5-1 and TRBJ2-4, with TRBD2 as a possible D gene (6 bases). Looked up from germline, CDR1 is SGHRS and CDR2 is YFSETQ. The CDR3 consists of 17 residues. V was shortened by 4 bases and J by 1 base, with 18 bases between the two germline ends.

The CDR3 region is CASSTDRAHEQYF. For the CDR3, the DNA is TGTGCCAGCAGCACTGACAGGGCCCACGAGCAGTACTTC. This chain uses TRBV7-8 with TRBJ2-7; TRBD1 aligns across 7 bases. V was pared by 5 bases and J by 5 bases, with 6 bases of the junction left unmatched. CDR3 length: 13 residues. Germline V gives CDR1 SGHVS, CDR2 FQNEAQ.

The chain combines TRBV18 with TRBJ2-7; D gene unclear. This CDR3 spans 15 amino acids. Deletions cut 0 bases from V and 0 bases from J, with 9 bases between. Per the germline V gene, CDR1 is KGHSH and CDR2 is LQKENI. CDR3 loop: CASSPPGSISYEQYF. CDR3 bases: TGTGCCAGCTCACCACCTGGCTCAATCTCCTACGAGCAGTACTTC.

The chain uses TRBV5-1 and TRBJ2-1; weak D call: TRBD1 (5 bases). The CDR3 covers 14 residues. The germline V gene has CDR1 SGHRS and CDR2 YFSETQ. Deletions cut 4 bases from V and 5 bases from J, with 13 bases between. CDR3 bases: TGCGCCAGCAGCCTCCAGGGCCGGGACAATGAGCAGTTCTTC. Encoded protein: CASSLQGRDNEQFF.

This chain connects TRBV19 to TRBJ2-1; TRBD2 agrees at 10 bases. Germline CDR1 is LNHDA and CDR2 is SQIVND (reference sequence). The CDR3 contains 15 residues. Trimming took 3 bases from V and 10 from J; bases not matched to a gene: 9. In nucleotides, the CDR3 is TGTGCCAGTAGTATGGGGCTAGCGGGAGCGGGGGAGCAGTTCTTC. It specifies CASSMGLAGAGEQFF.

This chain uses TRBV5-6 with TRBJ1-3; D gene uncertain. Germline-derived CDR1 and CDR2 are SGHDT and YYEEEE. The CDR3 has 15 residues. V was shortened by 0 bases and J by 0 bases, with 7 bases between the two germline ends. The CDR3 loop is CASSLVYSSGNTIYF. CDR3 in DNA: TGTGCCAGCAGCTTGGTCTACAGCTCTGGAAACACCATATATTTT.

The V and J genes are TRBV7-9 and TRBJ2-5; TRBD1 might be the D (5 bases). V was pared by 0 bases and J by 4 bases, with 12 bases between. The V gene's germline CDR1 is SEHNR and CDR2 FQNEAQ (reference sequence). The CDR3 has 15 residues. The chain's CDR3 is CASSLADIHGETQYF. The CDR3 nucleotides are TGTGCCAGCAGCTTAGCGGACATTCACGGAGAGACCCAGTACTTC. Drawing the rest from reference TRBV7-9 and TRBJ2-5, the complete variable domain is DTGVSQNPRHKITKRGQNVTFRCDPISEHNRLYWYRQTLGQGPEFLTYFQNEAQLEKSRLLSDRFSAERPKGSFSTLEIQRTEQGDSAMYLCASSLADIHGETQYFGPGTRLLVL.

A single count supports this clone. The rearrangement links TRBV7-3 to TRBJ2-7; a weak D match, TRBD2 (5 bases). CDR3 length: 16 residues. V was pared by 5 bases and J by 3 bases, with 20 bases between. Germline V gene lookup returns CDR1 SGHTA and CDR2 FQGTGA. CDR3 sequence (DNA): TGTGCCAGCAGCCCGGAAGAACTAGGTCCTCACTACGAGCAGTACTTC. Translating gives CASSPEELGPHYEQYF. The full variable domain, in which reference TRBV7-3 and TRBJ2-7 provide the parts outside the CDR3, is GAGVSQTPSNKVTEKGKYVELRCDPISGHTALYWYRQSLGQGPEFLIYFQGTGAADDSGLPNDRFFAVRPEGSVSTLKIQRTERGDSAVYLCASSPEELGPHYEQYFGPGTRLTVT.

Concerning this clone: Other DNA sequences in this sample translate to the same CDR3. V gene TRBV30 combines with J gene TRBJ1-1; tentatively, D is TRBD1 (5 bases). CDR3 length: 13 amino acids. Germline V lookup: CDR1 GTSNPN, CDR2 SVGIG (reference sequence). The V end was cut by 5 bases, the J end by 5 bases, with 15 bases between. CDR3 sequence reads: CAWGRGSWTEAFF. Here the CDR3 DNA reads TGTGCCTGGGGACGGGGGAGTTGGACTGAAGCTTTCTTT.

The chain couples TRBV7-6 to TRBJ1-3; D is undetermined. Trimming shortened V by 3 bases and J by 0 bases, and 9 bases separated the two germline ends. The CDR3 sequence is 15 residues long. Germline loops: CDR1 SGHVS, CDR2 FNYEAQ. The CDR3 loop reads CASSFLHSSGNTIYF. The CDR3 nucleotides read TGTGCCAGCAGCTTTCTACACAGCTCTGGAAACACCATATATTTT.

This clone was seen a single time. This chain joins TRBV4-1 and TRBJ2-3; TRBD1 matches 10 bases. V dropped 3 bases and J dropped 3; count of bases not matched to a gene: 3. Looked up from germline, CDR1 is MGHRA and CDR2 is YSYEKL. CDR3 length: 15 residues. The CDR3 loop is CASSQPGQGTDTQYF. CDR3 DNA sequence: TGCGCCAGCAGCCAGCCGGGACAGGGGACAGATACGCAGTATTTT.

The chain employs TRBV14 and TRBJ2-1; TRBD1 aligns across 8 bases. V shed 5 bases and J 8 bases; nucleotides not matched to a gene: 11. The CDR3 has 15 residues. CDR1 and CDR2 from the germline V gene are SGHDN and FVKESK. CDR3 loop: CASSARRDRPHEQFF. The CDR3 DNA reads TGTGCCAGCAGCGCACGCCGGGACAGGCCACATGAGCAGTTCTTC.

The chain joins TRBV12-5 to TRBJ2-7, with D hard to call. V shed 3 bases and J shed 5 bases, with 8 bases lying between them. In germline, CDR1 is LGHNT, CDR2 FRNRAP. CDR3 length equals 12 residues. The CDR3 DNA follows: TGTGCTAGTGGTTTAAGCTTGAACGAGCAGTACTTC. Translated, it gives CASGLSLNEQYF.

The chain uses TRBV19 and TRBJ1-5; a possible D gene is TRBD1 (5 bases). CDR1 and CDR2 from the germline V gene are LNHDA and SQIVND (reference sequence). CDR3 length equals 16 residues. Trimming took off 5 bases at V and 1 base at J, with 15 bases between the two ends. The CDR3, as DNA: TGTGCCAGTAGTCGCGACAGTCCACGAAGCAATCAGCCCCAGCATTTT. This gives the protein CASSRDSPRSNQPQHF.

The chain is built from TRBV7-2 and TRBJ2-5; D not resolved. The CDR3 is 11 residues long. V shed 5 bases and J shed 3 bases, with 4 bases lying between them. CDR1 is SGHTA and CDR2 is FQGNSA in the germline V gene. CDR3 residues: CASSHEETQYF. CDR3 nucleotides: TGTGCCAGCAGCCATGAAGAGACCCAGTACTTC. Together with reference TRBV7-2 and TRBJ2-5, the CDR3 gives the full variable domain: GAGVSQSPSNKVTEKGKDVELRCDPISGHTALYWYRQSLGQGLEFLIYFQGNSAPDKSGLPSDRFSAERTGGSVSTLTIQRTQQEDSAVYLCASSHEETQYFGPGTRLLVL.

This clone was observed once. The chain links TRBV28 to TRBJ2-7, with D possibly matching TRBD1 (6 bases). V gave up 2 bases and J gave up 6 bases, with 17 bases separating them. This CDR3 region has 15 residues. Per the germline V gene, CDR1 is MDHEN and CDR2 is SYDVKM. CDR3 bases: TGTGCCAGCAGTTTAGTAGGGACGACAGGTTCCGAGCAGTACTTC. Translated, it gives CASSLVGTTGSEQYF.

A single count supports this clone. The chain links TRBV7-2 to TRBJ2-1; 7 positions match TRBD1. J lost 1 base, V lost 0 bases, and 0 bases had no gene match. The CDR3 length is 15 residues. Germline V lookup: CDR1 SGHTA, CDR2 FQGNSA. The CDR3 loop reads CASSLAGQSYNEQFF. The CDR3 DNA reads TGTGCCAGCAGCTTAGCGGGACAGTCCTACAATGAGCAGTTCTTC.